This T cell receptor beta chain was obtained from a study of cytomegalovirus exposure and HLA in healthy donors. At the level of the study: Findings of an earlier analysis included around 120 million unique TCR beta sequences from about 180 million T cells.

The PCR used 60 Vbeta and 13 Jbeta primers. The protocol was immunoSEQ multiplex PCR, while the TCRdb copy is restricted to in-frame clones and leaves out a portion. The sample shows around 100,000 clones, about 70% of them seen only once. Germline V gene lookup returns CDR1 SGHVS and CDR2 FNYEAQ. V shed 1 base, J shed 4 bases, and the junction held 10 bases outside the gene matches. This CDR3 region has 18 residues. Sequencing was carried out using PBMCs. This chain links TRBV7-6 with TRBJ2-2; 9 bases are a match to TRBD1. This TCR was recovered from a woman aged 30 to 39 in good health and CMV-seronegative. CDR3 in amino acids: CASSLVPTGQGSTGELFF. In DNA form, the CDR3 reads TGTGCCAGCAGCTTAGTGCCCACGGGACAGGGAAGCACCGGGGAGCTGTTTTTT.